This is a list of T cell receptor beta chains from one sample in a study of T cell responses to AZD1222 COVID-19 vaccine. Data came from immunoSEQ multiplex PCR; TCRdb stores just in-frame clones and leaves some out. This table has over 95,000 clones, just over 90% appearing once. This sample comprised peripheral blood, obtained on day 0 of AZD1222 vaccination. These receptors all come from an adult in good health. CDR3s include the opening cysteine and the closing phenylalanine or tryptophan. Each record gives: D gene, V gene, clone size, J gene, CDR3 DNA, CDR3 protein. The D gene is left open where the match is weak. Size tells how often a clone was seen (once, few, many) or the class of an expanded clone, and some rows leave it out.

NA	TRBV3-1/TRBV3-2	NA	TRBJ1-1	TGTGCCAGCAGCCACAGGGATGGGTACACTGAAGCTTTCTTT	CASSHRDGYTEAFF
NA	TRBV9	NA	TRBJ1-4	TGTGCCAGCAGTAGCCTCGGGACACCGGGTGAAAAACTGTTTTTT	CASSSLGTPGEKLFF
NA	TRBV6-2/TRBV6-3	NA	TRBJ2-3	TGTGCCAGCACCCCCCAAGGCGGAAGCACAGATACGCAGTATTTT	CASTPQGGSTDTQYF
TRBD2	TRBV14	NA	TRBJ2-3	TGTGCCAGCAGCCCAGTAGCGGGAAGCACAGATACGCAGTATTTT	CASSPVAGSTDTQYF
NA	TRBV19	NA	TRBJ2-2	TGTGCCAGTAACCCAGGGTGGCGCACCGGGGAGCTGTTTTTT	CASNPGWRTGELFF
TRBD1	TRBV5-4	NA	TRBJ1-2	TGTGCCAGCAGCCCCAGGGGTCCTCCCGGGACAGGGTCCTCTGGCTACACCTTC	CASSPRGPPGTGSSGYTF
NA	TRBV20-1	NA	TRBJ2-7	TGCAGTGCTAGTGGGGACAACTCCTACGAGCAGTACTTC	CSASGDNSYEQYF
NA	TRBV6-2/TRBV6-3	NA	TRBJ2-1	TGTGCCAGCAGTTATGCGCAGGGATCCTACAATGAGCAGTTCTTC	CASSYAQGSYNEQFF
NA	TRBV6-5	NA	TRBJ1-6	TGTGCCAGCAGGGACCCTTCACCCCTCCACTTT	CASRDPSPLHF
NA	TRBV2	NA	TRBJ2-7	TGTGCCAGCAGTGATCAGCAGGGGGGCTACTACGAGCAGTACTTC	CASSDQQGGYYEQYF
NA	TRBV27	NA	TRBJ2-7	TGTGCCAGCAGAGCCAGCCCGGGACTCGAGCAGTACTTC	CASRASPGLEQYF
TRBD1	TRBV14	NA	TRBJ1-2	TGTGCCAGCACCCCTTCAGGGGGGCCTAACTATGGCTACACCTTC	CASTPSGGPNYGYTF
TRBD1	TRBV7-9	NA	TRBJ2-7	TGTGCCAGCAGTTCAATCGGGACAGGGGGCTACGAGCAGTACTTC	CASSSIGTGGYEQYF
NA	TRBV21-1	few	TRBJ2-7	TGTGCCAGCAGCAAATTGGGGGGCTACGAGCAGTACTTC	CASSKLGGYEQYF
NA	TRBV5-1	NA	TRBJ2-6	TGCGCCAGCTTTGAGGGACCCTCTGGGGCCAACGTCCTGACTTTC	CASFEGPSGANVLTF
TRBD1	TRBV3-1/TRBV3-2	NA	TRBJ2-5	TGTGCCAGCAGTCAAAACAGGGGGTGGGAGACCCAGTACTTC	CASSQNRGWETQYF
NA	TRBV13	NA	TRBJ1-4	TGTGCCAGCAGCTTAGGTGGGCCAGCCCCAACTAATGAAAAACTGTTTTTT	CASSLGGPAPTNEKLFF
TRBD2	TRBV29-1	NA	TRBJ2-2	TGCAGCGTACTAGCGGGAGAAAACACCGGGGAGCTGTTTTTT	CSVLAGENTGELFF
TRBD2	TRBV28	once	TRBJ2-3	TGTGCCAGCAGTCCGGGACTAGCGGGGCAGTATTTT	CASSPGLAGQYF
NA	TRBV2	NA	TRBJ1-1	TGTGCCAGCAGGGCAGGAAGGAACACTGAAGCTTTCTTT	CASRAGRNTEAFF
NA	TRBV28	NA	TRBJ1-2	TGTGCCAGCAGTTTAGTGTCAGGGGATGAGAATAACTATGGCTACACCTTC	CASSLVSGDENNYGYTF
NA	TRBV19	NA	TRBJ1-2	TGTGCCAGTAGTGAACGGAGGATGTATGGCTACACCTTC	CASSERRMYGYTF
TRBD1	TRBV18	NA	TRBJ1-6	TGTGCCAGCTCAGCCGGGACAGGGGCTATTCGTTCACCCCTCCACTTT	CASSAGTGAIRSPLHF
NA	TRBV5-1	NA	TRBJ1-2	TGCGCCAGCAGCTTGGATCGGGGAGCGAGTTTCTTC	CASSLDRGASFF
NA	TRBV7-9	NA	TRBJ2-7	TGTGCCAGCAGCAGAAAGGGCGACAGTTTCTACGAGCAGTACTTC	CASSRKGDSFYEQYF
NA	TRBV5-8	NA	TRBJ1-5	TGTGCCAGCAGAGCACCGCGCGGCAATCAGCCCCAGCATTTT	CASRAPRGNQPQHF
NA	TRBV4-1	NA	TRBJ1-5	TGCGCCAGCAGCCAAGCAGGGTTTAGCAATCAGCCCCAGCATTTT	CASSQAGFSNQPQHF
NA	TRBV5-1	few	TRBJ2-2	TGCGCCAGCAGCATCGGTGGGTCCGGGGAGCTGTTTTTT	CASSIGGSGELFF
TRBD1	TRBV6-5	NA	TRBJ2-1	TGTGCCAGCAGTAATGGACAGGGGGCCTACAATGAGCAGTTCTTC	CASSNGQGAYNEQFF
NA	TRBV19	NA	TRBJ1-2	TGTGCCAGTAGTACCCTTGGAGTAACCCGCGGCTACACCTTC	CASSTLGVTRGYTF
NA	TRBV21-1	NA	TRBJ1-5	TGTGCCAGCAGCAAGTACCGGGACAGGTTGATCTTAAGCAATCAGCCCCAGCATTTT	CASSKYRDRLILSNQPQHF
NA	TRBV6-1	NA	TRBJ1-1	TGTGCCAGCAGTGAGGATTATTGGACTGAAGCTTTCTTT	CASSEDYWTEAFF
TRBD2	TRBV5-1	NA	TRBJ2-6	TGCGCCAGCAGCCTTGGACTAGTGTCTGGGGCCAACGTCCTGACTTTC	CASSLGLVSGANVLTF
TRBD1	TRBV11-3	NA	TRBJ2-1	TGTGCCAGCAGCCCGGGACAGGGGGCTTACAATGAGCAGTTCTTC	CASSPGQGAYNEQFF
NA	TRBV25-1	NA	TRBJ1-1	TGTGCCAGCAGTGATCTCCCGAACACTGAAGCTTTCTTT	CASSDLPNTEAFF
NA	TRBV7-6	NA	TRBJ2-1	TGTGCCAGCAGCCGAGGAGGGTACCGCTCCTACAATGAGCAGTTCTTC	CASSRGGYRSYNEQFF
NA	TRBV3-1/TRBV3-2	NA	TRBJ2-2	TGTGCCAGCAGCCAAGGTACGAGCACCGGGGAGCTGTTTTTT	CASSQGTSTGELFF
NA	TRBV10-3	NA	TRBJ1-2	TGTGCCATCAGTGACCCTGCCGGGGTGTGGAGCTATGGCTACACCTTC	CAISDPAGVWSYGYTF
TRBD1	TRBV5-8	NA	TRBJ1-4	TGTGCCAGCAGCTTGGGTCAGGGGGGTGAAAAACTGTTTTTT	CASSLGQGGEKLFF
NA	TRBV6-5	few	TRBJ1-1	TGTGCCAGCAATTATAAAGGGGAGAGCACTGAAGCTTTCTTT	CASNYKGESTEAFF
NA	TRBV3-1/TRBV3-2	NA	TRBJ2-7	TGTGCCAGCAGCCAGACCGGGAGTGGGGTTGACGAGCAGTACTTC	CASSQTGSGVDEQYF
TRBD2	TRBV7-3	NA	TRBJ2-1	TGTGCCAGCAGCCAGATTAGCGGGAGGGCCTATGAGCAGTTCTTC	CASSQISGRAYEQFF
NA	TRBV12-3/TRBV12-4	few	TRBJ2-5	TGTGCCAGCAGTTCCCAGGTTGAGACCCAGTACTTC	CASSSQVETQYF
NA	TRBV7-6	NA	TRBJ2-7	TGTGCCAGCAGCTTAGTGGCGTACGAGCAGTACTTC	CASSLVAYEQYF
NA	TRBV7-2	NA	TRBJ2-1	TGTGCCAGCAGAGAACGTGGGGACACCCGACGGGATGAGCAGTTCTTC	CASRERGDTRRDEQFF
NA	TRBV14	NA	TRBJ1-2	TGTGCCAGCAGCCAAGCGAGAATTAACTATGGCTACACCTTC	CASSQARINYGYTF
TRBD1	TRBV5-1	few	TRBJ1-4	TGCGCCAGCAGCTGGGGGACAGCAACTAATGAAAAACTGTTTTTT	CASSWGTATNEKLFF
NA	TRBV19	NA	TRBJ1-5	TGTGCCAGTAGTATAAGATCAGGGGCGAGAAGCAATCAGCCCCAGCATTTT	CASSIRSGARSNQPQHF
NA	TRBV30	NA	TRBJ1-1	TGTGCCTGGAGTCAGGTCATGAACACTGAAGCTTTCTTT	CAWSQVMNTEAFF
NA	TRBV9	few	TRBJ1-1	TGTGCCAGCAGCCCCCGCTTGATGAACACTGAAGCTTTCTTT	CASSPRLMNTEAFF
TRBD1	TRBV5-1	NA	TRBJ1-4	TGCGCCAGCAGCTCGACAGGGTTTAATGAAAAACTGTTTTTT	CASSSTGFNEKLFF
NA	TRBV19	once	TRBJ1-2	TGTGCCAGTAGTATAGGTGACAGTTCTAACTATGGCTACACCTTC	CASSIGDSSNYGYTF